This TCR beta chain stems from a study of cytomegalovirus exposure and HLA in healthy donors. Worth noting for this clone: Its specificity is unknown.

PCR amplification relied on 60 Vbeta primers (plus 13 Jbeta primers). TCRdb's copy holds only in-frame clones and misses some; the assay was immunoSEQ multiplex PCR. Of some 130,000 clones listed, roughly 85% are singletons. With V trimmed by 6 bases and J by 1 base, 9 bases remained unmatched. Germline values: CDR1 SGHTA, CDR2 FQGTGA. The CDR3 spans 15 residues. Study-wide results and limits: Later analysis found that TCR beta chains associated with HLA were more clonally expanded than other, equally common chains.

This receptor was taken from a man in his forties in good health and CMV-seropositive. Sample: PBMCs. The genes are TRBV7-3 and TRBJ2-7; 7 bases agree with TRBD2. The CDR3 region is CASSTGGGESYEQYF. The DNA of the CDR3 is TGTGCCAGCAGTACGGGAGGCGGGGAGTCCTACGAGCAGTACTTC.